This record covers a single TCR beta chain. There are 15 residues in the CDR3. Germline V CDR1 and CDR2: MNHNS, SASEGT. The V end was cut by 6 bases, the J end by 6 bases, with 21 bases between. This specimen comes from a study of cytomegalovirus exposure and HLA in healthy donors. Repertoires were generated with immunoSEQ multiplex PCR, while TCRdb's copy carries only in-frame clones and drops some. The sample contains about 250,000 clones, about 88% of which appear only once. The V and J genes are TRBV6-1 and TRBJ2-7; perhaps TRBD1 as D (7 bases). Sequencing used PBMCs. The origin of this receptor is a man between 18 and 29 years old in good health and CMV-seropositive. In DNA, the CDR3 is TGTGCCAGCAGCCCCACCCCAGGGGGGATCGGCGAGCAGTACTTC. It encodes CASSPTPGGIGEQYF.